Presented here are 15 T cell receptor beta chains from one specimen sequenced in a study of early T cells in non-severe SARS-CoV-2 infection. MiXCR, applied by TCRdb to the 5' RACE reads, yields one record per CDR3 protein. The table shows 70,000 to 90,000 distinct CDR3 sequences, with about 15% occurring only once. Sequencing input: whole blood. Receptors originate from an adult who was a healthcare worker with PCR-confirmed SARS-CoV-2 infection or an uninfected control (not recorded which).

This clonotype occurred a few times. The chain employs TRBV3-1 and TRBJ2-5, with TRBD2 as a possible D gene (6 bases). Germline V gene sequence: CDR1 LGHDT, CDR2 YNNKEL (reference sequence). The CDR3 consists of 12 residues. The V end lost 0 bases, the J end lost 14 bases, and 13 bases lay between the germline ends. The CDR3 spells CASSQDLAGTYF. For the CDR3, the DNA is TGTGCCAGCAGCCAAGATCTTGCGGGAACCTACTTC.

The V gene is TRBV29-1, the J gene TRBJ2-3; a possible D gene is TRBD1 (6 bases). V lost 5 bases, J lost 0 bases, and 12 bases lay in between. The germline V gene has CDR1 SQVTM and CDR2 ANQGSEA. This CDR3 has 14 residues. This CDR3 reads CSVQGGPSTDTQYF. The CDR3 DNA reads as TGCAGCGTTCAAGGGGGACCCAGCACAGATACGCAGTATTTT.

Here the CDR3 reads CASRVLPSGSNEQFF. DNA of the CDR3: TGTGCCAGCAGAGTACTTCCTAGCGGTAGCAATGAGCAGTTCTTC. The chain combines TRBV6-5 with TRBJ2-1, with 7 bases lining up with TRBD2. J lost 6 bases, V lost 6 bases, and 11 bases had no gene match. Germline V gives CDR1 MNHEY, CDR2 SVGAGI. CDR3 size: 15 residues.

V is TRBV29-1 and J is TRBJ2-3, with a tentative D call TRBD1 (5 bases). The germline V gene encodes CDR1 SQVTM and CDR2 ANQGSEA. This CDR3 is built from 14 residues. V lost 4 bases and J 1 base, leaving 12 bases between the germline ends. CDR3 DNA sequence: TGCAGCGTTGTCGAAAACAGGCGCACAGATACGCAGTATTTT. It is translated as CSVVENRRTDTQYF.

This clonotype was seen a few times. The CDR3 nucleotides are TGTGCCAGCAGCGTGACCCCCGTGGCCCCGTCCTACAATGAGCAGTTCTTC. The encoded protein is CASSVTPVAPSYNEQFF. This chain uses TRBV9 with TRBJ2-1; D gene unclear. Trimming stripped 2 bases from V and 1 base from J, with 16 bases between. Germline-derived CDR1 and CDR2 are SGDLS and YYNGEE. The CDR3 has 17 amino acids. Based on the CDR3 plus reference TRBV9 and TRBJ2-1, the full variable domain is DSGVTQTPKHLITATGQRVTLRCSPRSGDLSVYWYQQSLDQGLQFLIQYYNGEERAKGNILERFSAQQFPDLHSELNLSSLELGDSALYFCASSVTPVAPSYNEQFFGPGTRLTVL.

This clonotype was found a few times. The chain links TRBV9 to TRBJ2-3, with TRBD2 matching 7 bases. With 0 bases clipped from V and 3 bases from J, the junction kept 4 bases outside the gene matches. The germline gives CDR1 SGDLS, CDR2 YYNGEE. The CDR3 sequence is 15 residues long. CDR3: CASSVAAGVTDTQYF. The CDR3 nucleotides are TGTGCCAGCAGCGTAGCTGCGGGAGTGACAGATACGCAGTATTTT.

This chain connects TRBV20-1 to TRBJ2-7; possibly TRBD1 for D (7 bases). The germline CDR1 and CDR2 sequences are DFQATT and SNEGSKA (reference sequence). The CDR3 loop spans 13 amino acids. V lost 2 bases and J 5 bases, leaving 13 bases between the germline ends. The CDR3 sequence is CSARSAGGNEQYF. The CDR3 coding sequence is TGCAGTGCTAGATCGGCAGGGGGGAACGAGCAGTACTTC.

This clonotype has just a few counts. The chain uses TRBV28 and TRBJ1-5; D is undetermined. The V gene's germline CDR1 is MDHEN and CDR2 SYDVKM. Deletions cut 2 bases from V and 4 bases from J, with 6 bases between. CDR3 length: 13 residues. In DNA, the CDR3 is TGTGCCAGCAGTTTAATTGGGAATCAGCCCCAGCATTTT. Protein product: CASSLIGNQPQHF.

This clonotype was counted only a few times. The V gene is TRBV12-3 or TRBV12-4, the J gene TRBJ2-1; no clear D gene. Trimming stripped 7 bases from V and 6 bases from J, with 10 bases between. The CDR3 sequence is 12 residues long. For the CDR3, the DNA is TGTGCCAGCACCTTGGGCGTCAATGAGCAGTTCTTC. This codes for CASTLGVNEQFF.

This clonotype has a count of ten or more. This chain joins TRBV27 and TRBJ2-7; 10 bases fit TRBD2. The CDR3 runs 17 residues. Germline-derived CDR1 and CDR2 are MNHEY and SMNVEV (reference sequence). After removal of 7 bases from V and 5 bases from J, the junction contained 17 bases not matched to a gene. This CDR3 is CASTWVSGRSSFHEQYF. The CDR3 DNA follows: TGTGCCAGCACTTGGGTTAGCGGGAGGTCTTCGTTCCACGAGCAGTACTTC.

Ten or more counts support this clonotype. The CDR3 coding sequence is TGCGCCAGCAGCTTCGGCGATAGCAATCAGCCCCAGCATTTT. Translated: CASSFGDSNQPQHF. The rearrangement links TRBV5-1 to TRBJ1-5; D not certain. Trimming cost V 2 bases and J 0 bases, with 6 bases left between them. In germline, CDR1 is SGHRS, CDR2 YFSETQ. This CDR3 has 14 amino acids.

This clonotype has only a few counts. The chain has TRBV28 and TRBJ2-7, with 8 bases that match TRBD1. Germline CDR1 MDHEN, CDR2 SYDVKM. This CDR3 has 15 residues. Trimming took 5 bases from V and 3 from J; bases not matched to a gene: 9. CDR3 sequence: CASSIGTGLSYEQYF. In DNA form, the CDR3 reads TGTGCCAGCAGTATCGGGACAGGATTGAGCTACGAGCAGTACTTC.

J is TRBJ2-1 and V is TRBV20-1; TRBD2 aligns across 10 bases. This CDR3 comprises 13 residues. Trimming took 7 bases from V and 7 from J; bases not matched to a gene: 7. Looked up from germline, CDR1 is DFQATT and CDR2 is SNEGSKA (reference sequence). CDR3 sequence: CSVASGSKNEQFF. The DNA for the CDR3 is TGCAGTGTTGCTAGCGGGAGCAAAAATGAGCAGTTCTTC.

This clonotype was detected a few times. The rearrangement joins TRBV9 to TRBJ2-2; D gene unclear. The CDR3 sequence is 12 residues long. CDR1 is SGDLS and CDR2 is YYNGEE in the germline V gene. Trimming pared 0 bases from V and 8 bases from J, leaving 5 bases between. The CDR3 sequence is CASSVEGGELFF. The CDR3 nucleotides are TGTGCCAGCAGCGTAGAGGGAGGGGAGCTGTTTTTT.

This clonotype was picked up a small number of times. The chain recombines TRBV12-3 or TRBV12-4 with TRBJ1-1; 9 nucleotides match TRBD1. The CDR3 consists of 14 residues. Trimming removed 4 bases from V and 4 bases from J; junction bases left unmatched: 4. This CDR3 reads CASSSGQGITEAFF. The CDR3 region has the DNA TGTGCCAGCAGTTCGGGACAGGGAATCACTGAAGCTTTCTTT.